Below, one T cell receptor beta chain is given with its context. Its specificity is not known. Time point reported: week 5, during vaccination. Each vaccine dose was 300 ug of mutant IDH1 20-mer peptide, with topical imiquimod. Astrocytomas found in donors were new, WHO grade 3 or 4, IDH1-mutant and ATRX-lost. This sample was included in a study of a mutant IDH1 vaccine in newly diagnosed glioma. This table comes from immunoSEQ multiplex PCR, and its TCRdb copy is limited to in-frame clones, with some not included. Found here are tens of thousands of clones, roughly 76% of them singletons; the top ten hold about 12%. CDR1 SGHRS and CDR2 YFSETQ come from the germline V gene. With V trimmed by 2 bases and J by 1 base, 8 bases remained unmatched. The CDR3 is 16 residues long.

Sequencing used PBMCs, obtained from a glioma patient whose treatment included an IDH1 peptide vaccine. The sequence came from a man aged 45 to 65 with glioma. The chain links TRBV5-1 to TRBJ1-1; TRBD1 agrees at 7 bases. The CDR3 nucleotides read TGCGCCAGCAGCTTAAAAATCACAGGGGCGAACACTGAAGCTTTCTTT. This encodes CASSLKITGANTEAFF.